The T cell receptor (beta chain) described here comes from a study of blood T cell repertoires in COVID-19. In the study overall: Samples taken during acute and convalescent COVID-19 were collected in the United States, Italy and Spain. T cells, B-cell-depleted T cells, or PBMCs supplied cDNA or gDNA.

The authors' processing: Estimation of nucleated cell counts was performed using reference gene primer amplification. Clones were sequenced by immunoSEQ multiplex PCR, and TCRdb holds only the in-frame ones, with some missing. Clone size and V and J calls were adopted from that table, with D and trimming inferred from the DNA. The repertoire has 240,000 or so clones, 82% of them found once; the top ten carry under 15%. This TCR came from a woman between 55 and 75 years old with active or convalescent COVID-19. The sequencing input was peripheral blood.

The CDR3 sequence: CASSYLGSNSPLHF. CDR3 DNA sequence: TGTGCCAGCAGTTACTTGGGGAGCAATTCACCCCTCCACTTT. The V gene is TRBV6-5, the J gene TRBJ1-6; D is undetermined. Germline V gives CDR1 MNHEY, CDR2 SVGAGI. The V end was cut by 1 base, the J end by 7 bases, with 8 bases between. The CDR3 runs to 14 residues.